This passage covers 2 T cell receptor beta chains from one sample sequenced in a study of blood T cell repertoires in COVID-19. The table came from immunoSEQ multiplex PCR; TCRdb's copy has only in-frame clones and leaves some out. The sample lists about 8,500 clones; less than 90% were seen once. The material sequenced was peripheral blood. The receptors shown here come from a human donor with active COVID-19. The donor label of this sample is uncertain.

Note on this clone: A read error may produce the germline difference seen at one junction end. The CDR3, as DNA: TGTGCCAGCGACTGGGGACAGGGATACGCCGGGGAGCTGCTTTTT. This translates into CASDWGQGYAGELLF. The chain has TRBV27 and TRBJ2-2; 9 bases match TRBD1. CDR1 and CDR2 (germline): MNHEY, SMNVEV (reference sequence). The length of the CDR3 is 15 residues.

This clone has only one observation. The chain employs TRBV19 and TRBJ1-5; tentative D call: TRBD1 (5 bases). Germline V CDR1 and CDR2: LNHDA, SQIVND (reference sequence). Trimming removed 7 bases from V and 2 bases from J, with 15 bases in between. This CDR3 comprises 15 residues. CDR3 sequence reads: CASNQGRMGNQPQHF. CDR3 coding DNA: TGTGCCAGTAACCAGGGTAGGATGGGCAATCAGCCCCAGCATTTT.